These 12 T cell receptor beta chains originate from one sample sequenced in a study of cytomegalovirus exposure and HLA in healthy donors. This PCR relied on a set of 60 Vbeta primers and 13 Jbeta primers. Sequenced by immunoSEQ multiplex PCR; TCRdb stores in-frame clones only, minus some. Of 240,000 or so clones in the sample, around 80% were seen once. Sequenced input: PBMCs. Every receptor here comes from a woman aged 55-69 years in good health and CMV-seropositive.

J is TRBJ1-2 and V is TRBV5-4; D perhaps matches TRBD1 (6 bases). Germline V lookup: CDR1 SGHNT, CDR2 YYREEE (reference sequence). V lost 1 base and J 2 bases, leaving 9 bases between the germline ends. The CDR3 runs to 14 residues. The CDR3 loop is CASSLKTGNYGYTF. As DNA, the CDR3 is TGTGCCAGCAGCTTGAAGACAGGAAACTATGGCTACACCTTC.

This clone was recorded only once. The gene calls are TRBV7-6 and TRBJ2-1, with a tentative D call TRBD1 (6 bases). Germline CDR1 and CDR2: SGHVS and FNYEAQ. This CDR3 comprises 15 residues. Trimming left V 6 bases short and J 8 bases short, with 20 bases between. This CDR3 reads CASSYVRGSWDEQFF. For the CDR3, the DNA is TGTGCCAGCAGTTATGTCAGGGGCTCCTGGGATGAGCAGTTCTTC.

This clone has a single count. V is TRBV27 and J is TRBJ2-7, with D tentatively TRBD2 (5 bases). The CDR3 length is 12 residues. The V end lost 3 bases, the J end lost 6 bases, and 9 bases lay between the germline ends. Germline assignment: CDR1 MNHEY and CDR2 SMNVEV (reference sequence). CDR3 DNA sequence: TGTGCCAGCAGTTTCCCGGGAACCGAGCAGTACTTC. Amino acids: CASSFPGTEQYF.

A single count supports this clone. The chain links TRBV6-6 to TRBJ2-2; 10 nucleotides line up with TRBD2. The CDR3 spans 16 residues. The germline V gene encodes CDR1 MNHNY and CDR2 SVGAGI (reference sequence). Trimming removed 0 bases from V and 6 bases from J; junction bases left unmatched: 4. The CDR3 DNA is TGTGCCAGCAGTTACTCAGGTCTAGCGGGAGCCGGGGAGCTGTTTTTT. Encoded protein: CASSYSGLAGAGELFF.

The chain has TRBV5-1 and TRBJ2-7; 7 nucleotides align to TRBD1. The CDR3 is made up of 13 amino acids. CDR1 is SGHRS and CDR2 is YFSETQ in the germline V gene. With V trimmed by 3 bases and J by 5 bases, 5 bases remained unmatched. The CDR3 nucleotides read TGCGCCAGCAGCTGGGACAGCAATAACGAGCAGTACTTC. It specifies CASSWDSNNEQYF.

The gene calls are TRBV20-1 and TRBJ1-2; no firm D call. Germline values: CDR1 DFQATT, CDR2 SNEGSKA (reference sequence). The CDR3 is made up of 11 amino acids. V shed 3 bases and J shed 1 base, with 3 bases lying between them. CDR3 bases: TGCAGTGCTAGTCTTAACTATGGCTACACCTTC. Translation gives CSASLNYGYTF.

The chain employs TRBV7-9 and TRBJ1-6; D unclear. V lost 1 base to trimming and J lost 7 bases, with 8 bases between them. The length of the CDR3 is 14 residues. CDR1 SEHNR and CDR2 FQNEAQ come from the germline V gene (reference sequence). DNA of the CDR3: TGTGCCAGCAGCTTAGAACCGGGGAATTCACCCCTCCACTTT. This codes for CASSLEPGNSPLHF.

The count of this clone is one. V gene TRBV9 combines with J gene TRBJ1-3; the match to TRBD1 covers 7 bases. Germline V gene lookup returns CDR1 SGDLS and CDR2 YYNGEE. V dropped 2 bases and J dropped 0; count of bases not matched to a gene: 5. The CDR3 sequence is 16 residues long. The DNA of the CDR3 is TGTGCCAGCAGCGTTGGGACAGTCATCTCTGGAAACACCATATATTTT. Translating gives CASSVGTVISGNTIYF. Together with reference TRBV9 and TRBJ1-3, the CDR3 gives the full variable domain: DSGVTQTPKHLITATGQRVTLRCSPRSGDLSVYWYQQSLDQGLQFLIQYYNGEERAKGNILERFSAQQFPDLHSELNLSSLELGDSALYFCASSVGTVISGNTIYFGEGSWLTVV.

This chain links TRBV9 with TRBJ2-6, with D unresolved. The CDR3 is made up of 13 amino acids. Germline assignment: CDR1 SGDLS and CDR2 YYNGEE. V lost 1 base and J 4 bases, leaving 3 bases between the germline ends. The DNA of the CDR3 is TGTGCCAGCAGCGTACAAGGGGCCAACGTCCTGACTTTC. Translation: CASSVQGANVLTF. Full variable domain (rest looked up from reference TRBV9 and TRBJ2-6): DSGVTQTPKHLITATGQRVTLRCSPRSGDLSVYWYQQSLDQGLQFLIQYYNGEERAKGNILERFSAQQFPDLHSELNLSSLELGDSALYFCASSVQGANVLTFGAGSRLTVL.

This clone has just a few counts. This chain joins TRBV29-1 and TRBJ1-2, with 8 bases lining up with TRBD1. The ends lost 7 bases at V and 3 bases at J; junction bases unmatched: 7. CDR1 is SQVTM, CDR2 ANQGSEA, per germline. The CDR3 totals 13 residues. CDR3 nucleotides: TGCAGCGCCTCACAGGGGGTTTACTATGGCTACACCTTC. Protein sequence: CSASQGVYYGYTF. Together with reference TRBV29-1 and TRBJ1-2, the CDR3 gives the full variable domain: SAVISQKPSRDICQRGTSLTIQCQVDSQVTMMFWYRQQPGQSLTLIATANQGSEATYESGFVIDKFPISRPNLTFSTLTVSNMSPEDSSIYLCSASQGVYYGYTFGSGTRLTVV.

The gene calls are TRBV5-1 and TRBJ1-1, with D possibly TRBD1 on 5 matching bases. The CDR3 runs 15 residues. V was trimmed by 4 bases and J by 7 bases, leaving 20 bases between them. The germline V gene has CDR1 SGHRS and CDR2 YFSETQ. The DNA of the CDR3 is TGCGCCAGCAGCGAACACGACAGAGGAAAATATGAAGCTTTCTTT. It yields the protein CASSEHDRGKYEAFF.

This clone has just a few counts. The chain couples TRBV5-1 to TRBJ2-3; a weak D match, TRBD1 (6 bases). V gave up 4 bases and J gave up 3 bases, with 12 bases separating them. Germline-derived CDR1 and CDR2 are SGHRS and YFSETQ. This CDR3 has 14 amino acids. CDR3 nucleotide sequence: TGCGCCAGCAGCCCACGGACAGAAACAGATACGCAGTATTTT. Protein product: CASSPRTETDTQYF.